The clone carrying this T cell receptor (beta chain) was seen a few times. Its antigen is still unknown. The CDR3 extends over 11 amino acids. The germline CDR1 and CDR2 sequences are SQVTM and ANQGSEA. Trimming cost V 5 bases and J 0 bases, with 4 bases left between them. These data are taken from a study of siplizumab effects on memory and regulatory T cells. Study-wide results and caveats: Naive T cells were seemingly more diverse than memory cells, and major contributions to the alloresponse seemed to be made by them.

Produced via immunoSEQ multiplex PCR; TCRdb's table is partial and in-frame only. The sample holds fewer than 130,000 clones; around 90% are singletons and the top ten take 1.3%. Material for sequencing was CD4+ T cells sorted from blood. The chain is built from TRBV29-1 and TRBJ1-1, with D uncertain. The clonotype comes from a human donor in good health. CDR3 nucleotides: TGCAGCGTTCAGATGAACACTGAAGCTTTCTTT. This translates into CSVQMNTEAFF.